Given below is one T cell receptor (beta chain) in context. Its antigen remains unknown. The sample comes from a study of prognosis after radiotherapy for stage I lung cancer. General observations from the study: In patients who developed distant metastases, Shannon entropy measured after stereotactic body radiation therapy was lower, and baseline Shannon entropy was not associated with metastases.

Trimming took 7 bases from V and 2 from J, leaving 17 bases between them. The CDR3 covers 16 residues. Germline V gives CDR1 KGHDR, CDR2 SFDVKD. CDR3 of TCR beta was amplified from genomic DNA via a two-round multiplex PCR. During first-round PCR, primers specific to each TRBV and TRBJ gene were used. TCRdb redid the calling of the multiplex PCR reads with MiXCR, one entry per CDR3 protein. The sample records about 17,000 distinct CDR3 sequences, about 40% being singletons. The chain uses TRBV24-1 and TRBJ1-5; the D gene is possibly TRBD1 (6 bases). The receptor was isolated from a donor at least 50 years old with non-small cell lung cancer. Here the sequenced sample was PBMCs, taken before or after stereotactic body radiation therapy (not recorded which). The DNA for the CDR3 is TGTGCCACCAGCCCCGCCTGGGGGGCAGGCAATCAGCCCCAGCATTTT. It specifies CATSPAWGAGNQPQHF.